Reported below is one T cell receptor beta chain. These data belong to a study of blood T cell repertoires in COVID-19. Profiled with immunoSEQ multiplex PCR; TCRdb holds only in-frame clones, not every one. The table shows roughly 130,000 clones, with around 87% occurring only once. This CDR3 is built from 14 residues. V shed 4 bases and J 11 bases; nucleotides not matched to a gene: 10. In germline, CDR1 is MNHEY, CDR2 SVGAGI. This TCR was recovered from a woman aged 55-70 years with acute or convalescent COVID-19. J is TRBJ1-3 and V is TRBV6-5; TRBD1 agrees at 8 bases. Sequenced sample: peripheral blood. CDR3 nucleotides: TGTGCCAGCAGTTCCTCGACAGGGGTCCTCGCCATATATTTT. This sequence encodes CASSSSTGVLAIYF.